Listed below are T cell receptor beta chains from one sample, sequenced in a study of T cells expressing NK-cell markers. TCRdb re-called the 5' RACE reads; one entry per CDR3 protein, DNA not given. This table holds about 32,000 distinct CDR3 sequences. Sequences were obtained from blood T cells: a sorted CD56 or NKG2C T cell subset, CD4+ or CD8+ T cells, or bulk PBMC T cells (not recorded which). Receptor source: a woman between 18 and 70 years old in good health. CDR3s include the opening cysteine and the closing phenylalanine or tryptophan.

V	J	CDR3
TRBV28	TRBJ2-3	CASSLTGTSSTDTQYF
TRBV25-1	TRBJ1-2	CASSDPGPNYGYTF
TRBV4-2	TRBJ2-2	CASSQDRGGGELFF
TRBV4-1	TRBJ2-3	CASSQGYRDPSTDTQYF
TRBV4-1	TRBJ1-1	CASSPQGAEAFF
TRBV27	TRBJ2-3	CASSFLRALSTDTQYF
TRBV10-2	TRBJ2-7	CASSESLGSEQYF
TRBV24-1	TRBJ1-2	CATSDPGTGGYGYTF
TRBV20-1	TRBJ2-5	CSARDYGRNQETQYF
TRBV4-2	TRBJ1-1	CASSQVGGLRGNTEAFF
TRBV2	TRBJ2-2	CASSEPAGVRELFF
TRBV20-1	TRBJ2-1	CSARVGLASGQFF
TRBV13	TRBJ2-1	CASSLWEFMTGREREQFF
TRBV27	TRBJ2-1	CASSLTGLAGGPRTYNEQFF
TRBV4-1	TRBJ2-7	CASSLEGADYEQYF
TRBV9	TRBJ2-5	CASSEPLGNLAGEQETQYF
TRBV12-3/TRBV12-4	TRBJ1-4	CASTQRVQNEKLFF
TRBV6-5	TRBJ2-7	CASIPGGDHEQYF
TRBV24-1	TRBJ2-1	CATWIGGDGDEQFF
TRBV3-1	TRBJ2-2	CASSQDRGGARELFF
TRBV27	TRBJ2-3	CASGRGGTDTQYF
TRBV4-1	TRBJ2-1	CASSQDSVGWTGYNEQFF
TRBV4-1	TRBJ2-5	CASSRGAGDQETQYF
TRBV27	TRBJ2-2	CASSLVAGVRTGELFF
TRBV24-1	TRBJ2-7	CATAGTGGDEQYF
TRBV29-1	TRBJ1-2	CSAVHGPYGYTF
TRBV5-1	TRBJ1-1	CASSLGTMNTEAFF
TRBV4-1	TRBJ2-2	CASSPIIGGPRTGELFF
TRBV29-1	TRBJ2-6	CSVEDRGGRGDPSGANVLTF
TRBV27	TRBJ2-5	CASSMTGPEETQYF
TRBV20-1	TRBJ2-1	CSATGLGDFEQFF
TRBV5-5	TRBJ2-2	CASRSNSHTAGELFF
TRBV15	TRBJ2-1	CATSSSGGDYNEQFF
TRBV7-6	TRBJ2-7	CASSFRKNYEQYF
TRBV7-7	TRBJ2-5	CASTLKTSGQETQYF
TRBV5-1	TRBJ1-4	CASSWGAEINEKLFF
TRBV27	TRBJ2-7	CASKFFPGGSYEQYF
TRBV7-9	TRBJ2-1	CASSSERDYNEQFF
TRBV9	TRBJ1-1	CASSAGQGGTEAFF
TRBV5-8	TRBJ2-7	CASGTNYEQYF
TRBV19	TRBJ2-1	CASSIDRRGHKFF
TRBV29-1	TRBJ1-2	CSVEEVANYGYTF
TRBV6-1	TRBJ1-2	CASSEGDTPYGYTF